The source of this T cell receptor (beta chain) is a study of shared clonotypes between healthy human individuals. General study points: When naive CD4 clonotypes were compared across a few donors, about 5% were shared.

Deep level was the assay's run setting. Measured with immunoSEQ multiplex PCR; TCRdb has only the in-frame clones, and not every one. This repertoire shows about 1 million clones, around 76% found once; its top ten account for approximately 1.5%. For this clone: Its antigen is not identified.

V gave up 5 bases and J gave up 0 bases, with 14 bases separating them. The CDR3 is 15 amino acids. Germline V gene sequence: CDR1 SGHNT, CDR2 YENEEA. This clonotype originated in a man aged 18 to 35 in good health. Sequencing input: memory CD4+ T cells sorted from blood. Subset indicated: CD45RA-negative fraction. This chain uses TRBV11-3 with TRBJ2-7, with D perhaps being TRBD1 or TRBD2 (7 bases each). The CDR3 coding sequence is TGTGCCAGCAGCCAGGGGGGGGGAGGCTCCTACGAGCAGTACTTC. Residues: CASSQGGGGSYEQYF.